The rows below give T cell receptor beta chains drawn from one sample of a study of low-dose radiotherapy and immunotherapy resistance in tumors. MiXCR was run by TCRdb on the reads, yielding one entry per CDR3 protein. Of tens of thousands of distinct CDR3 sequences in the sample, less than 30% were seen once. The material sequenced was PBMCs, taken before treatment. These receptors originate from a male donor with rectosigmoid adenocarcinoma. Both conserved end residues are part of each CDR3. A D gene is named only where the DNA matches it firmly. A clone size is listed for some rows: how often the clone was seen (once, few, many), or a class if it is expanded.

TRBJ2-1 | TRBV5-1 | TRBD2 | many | TGCGCCAGCAGCCCTCACCTAACTAGCGGGGTCTACAATGAGCAGTTCTTC | CASSPHLTSGVYNEQFF
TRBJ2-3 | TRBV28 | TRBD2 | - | TGTGCCAGCAGTTTACTGCCGGCCAGGGTAGCGGGAACTACCTCCTACGGGCAGTATTTT | CASSLLPARVAGTTSYGQYF
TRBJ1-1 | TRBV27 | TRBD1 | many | TGTGCCAGCAGACAGGGGTTTCCGGACACTGAAGCTTTCTTT | CASRQGFPDTEAFF
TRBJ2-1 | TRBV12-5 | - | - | TGTGCTAGTGCCCTACAGGATCCGTACAATGAGCAGTTCTTC | CASALQDPYNEQFF
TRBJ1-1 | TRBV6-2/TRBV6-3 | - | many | TGTGCCAGCAGTACAGGGAACACTGAAGCTTTCTTT | CASSTGNTEAFF
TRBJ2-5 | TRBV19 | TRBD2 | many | TGTGCCAGTAGTAAGGGACTAGCGGAGGGAGAGACCCAGTACTTC | CASSKGLAEGETQYF
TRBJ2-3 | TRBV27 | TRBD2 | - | TGTGCCAGCAGCCTCGGGAGGCCCCTCACAGATACGCAGTATTTT | CASSLGRPLTDTQYF
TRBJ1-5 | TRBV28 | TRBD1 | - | TGTGCCAGCAGCCCCCAGGGGGCGGGTCAGCCCCAGCATTTT | CASSPQGAGQPQHF
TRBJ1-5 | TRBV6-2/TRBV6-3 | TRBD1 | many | TGTGCCAGCAGTCCCGGGACAGGGGACAATCAGCCCCAGCATTTT | CASSPGTGDNQPQHF
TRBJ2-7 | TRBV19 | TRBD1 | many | TGTGCCAGTAGTACGGGACAGCAAATTTACGAGCAGTACTTC | CASSTGQQIYEQYF
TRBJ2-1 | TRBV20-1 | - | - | TGCAGTGCTAGCCGAGGGCCTTCCTATGAGCAGTTCTTC | CSASRGPSYEQFF
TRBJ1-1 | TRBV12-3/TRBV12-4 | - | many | TGTGCCAGCAGTTCCCCAGAGGACAGCTACACTGAAGCTTTCTTT | CASSSPEDSYTEAFF
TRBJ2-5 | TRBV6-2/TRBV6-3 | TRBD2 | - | TGTGCCAGCAGCAAAAAGGGGACTAGCGGGATTGAGACCCAGTACTTC | CASSKKGTSGIETQYF
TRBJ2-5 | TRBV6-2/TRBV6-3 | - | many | TGTGCCAGCAGTCGGGGCCAAGGGCTCGGAGAGACCCAGTACTTC | CASSRGQGLGETQYF
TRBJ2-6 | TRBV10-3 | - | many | TGTGCCATCAGTGAGTCCGTAGGGGGTGGCTCTGGGGCCAACGTCCTGACTTTC | CAISESVGGGSGANVLTF
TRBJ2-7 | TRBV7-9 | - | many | TGTGCCAGCAGCTTAGTGAGGGGGGCCATGCTCGAGCAGTACTTC | CASSLVRGAMLEQYF
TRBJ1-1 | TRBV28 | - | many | TGTGCCAGCAACTATGGTCCAGGCCCTAAGCCCACTGAAGCTTTCTTT | CASNYGPGPKPTEAFF
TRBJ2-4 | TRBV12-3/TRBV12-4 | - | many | TGTGCCAGCCGATCTACCCCAGGCCAAAACATTCAGTACTTC | CASRSTPGQNIQYF
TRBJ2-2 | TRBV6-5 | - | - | - | CASRGRGNTGELFFF
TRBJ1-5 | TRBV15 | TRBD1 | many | TGTGCCACCAGCACCTTCATTGGGACAGGGAGGCAGCCCCAGCATTTT | CATSTFIGTGRQPQHF
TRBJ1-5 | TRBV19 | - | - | TGTGCCAGTAGTATGGCAGGGGAGGGTCAGCCCCAGCATTTT | CASSMAGEGQPQHF
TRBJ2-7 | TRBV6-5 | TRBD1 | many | TGTGCCAGCAGTTACGGGACAGGGGTCCAGGGGGAGCAGTACTTC | CASSYGTGVQGEQYF
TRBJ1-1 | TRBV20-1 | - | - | TGCAGTGCTAGAGCTGGGAAGGGGGGCATCACTGAAGCTTTCTTT | CSARAGKGGITEAFF
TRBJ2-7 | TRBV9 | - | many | TGTGCCAGCAGCGCCCCCCGTTCCTACGAGCAGTACTTC | CASSAPRSYEQYF
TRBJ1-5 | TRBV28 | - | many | TGTGCCAGCATTGAGCGGGCCACCTCGGGGAGGCCCCAGCATTTT | CASIERATSGRPQHF
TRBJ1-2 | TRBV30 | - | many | TGTGCCTGGAGTTACCGGGCCGGCGCTGGCTACACCTTC | CAWSYRAGAGYTF
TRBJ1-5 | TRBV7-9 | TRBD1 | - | TGTGCCAGCAGCTTAGAAGGGGGCAGTCAGCCCCAGCATTTT | CASSLEGGSQPQHF
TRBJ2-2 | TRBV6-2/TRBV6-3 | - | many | TGTGCCAGCAGCCCTCGGAGGGGGGGGGGCAGTAGCGGGGAGCTGTTTTTT | CASSPRRGGGSSGELFF
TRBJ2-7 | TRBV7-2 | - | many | TGTGCCAGCAGCTATGGGGGCTCCTACGAGCAGTACTTC | CASSYGGSYEQYF
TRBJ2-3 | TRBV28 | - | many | TGTGCCAGCCACGAGGGCGGAAGCACAGATACGCAGTATTTT | CASHEGGSTDTQYF
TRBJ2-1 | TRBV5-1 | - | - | TGCGCCAGCAGTGGGCCTTCTAACAACAATGAGCAGTTCTTC | CASSGPSNNNEQFF
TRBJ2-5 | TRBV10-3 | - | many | TGTGCCATCACGAAGCTGGAAGAGACCCAGTACTTC | CAITKLEETQYF
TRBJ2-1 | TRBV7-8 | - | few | TGTGCCAGCAGCTTAGCGACCTACCGGGAGTTTTTCTTC | CASSLATYREFFF
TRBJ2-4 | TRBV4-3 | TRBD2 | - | TGCGCCAGCAGCCCGGGACTAGCGGGAGGACTAGCCAAAAACATTCAGTACTTC | CASSPGLAGGLAKNIQYF
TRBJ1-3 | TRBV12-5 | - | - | TGTGCTAGTGGTTTGTGGAGGAGCTCTGGAAACACCATATATTTT | CASGLWRSSGNTIYF
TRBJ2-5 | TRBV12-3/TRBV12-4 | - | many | TGTGCCAGCAGTTCGAATGAGGGAGCCGCGGGGACCCAGTACTTC | CASSSNEGAAGTQYF
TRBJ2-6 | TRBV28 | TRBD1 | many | TGTGCCAGCAACCGACAGGGCTCTGGGGCCAACGTCCTGACTTTC | CASNRQGSGANVLTF
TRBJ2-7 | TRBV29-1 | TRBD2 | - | TGCAGCGCTGCCACTAGCGGGAACTACGAGCAGTACTTC | CSAATSGNYEQYF
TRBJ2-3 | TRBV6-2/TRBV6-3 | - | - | TGTGCCAGCAGTTGGGCGGGTTACACAGATACGCAGTATTTT | CASSWAGYTDTQYF
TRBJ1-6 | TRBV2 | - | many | TGTGCCAGCAGTGAGAGGGAGGGTAATTCACCCCTCCACTTT | CASSEREGNSPLHF
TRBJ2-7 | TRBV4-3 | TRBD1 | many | TGCGCCAGCAGCCAAGACCTGACAGGGTACGAGCAGTACTTC | CASSQDLTGYEQYF
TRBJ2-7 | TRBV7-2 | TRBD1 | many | TGTGCCAGCAGCTTATCGGGACAGAACTACGAGCAGTACTTC | CASSLSGQNYEQYF
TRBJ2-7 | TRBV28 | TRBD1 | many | TGTGCCAGCAGTGAGATGGGGGACAGGGATGACGAGCAGTACTTC | CASSEMGDRDDEQYF
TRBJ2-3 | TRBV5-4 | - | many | TGTGCCAGCAGCCCGGACACCCGTAGCACAGATACGCAGTATTTT | CASSPDTRSTDTQYF
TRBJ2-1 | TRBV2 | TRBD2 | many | TGTGCCAGCAGTGGGTTGGGACTAGCGGAGGGCGGCAATGAGCAGTTCTTC | CASSGLGLAEGGNEQFF
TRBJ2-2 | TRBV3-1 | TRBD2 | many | TGTGCCAGCAGCAAACACGGAGAGCGGGAGCAAGGGTTTGATGGCACCGGGGAGCTGTTTTTT | CASSKHGEREQGFDGTGELFF
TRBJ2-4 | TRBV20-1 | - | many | TGCAGTGCTAGGAGTAGGCCCAAAAACATTCAGTACTTC | CSARSRPKNIQYF
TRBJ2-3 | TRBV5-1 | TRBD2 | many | TGCGCCAGCAGCCTTAGCGGGAGGGCCGGAGATACGCAGTATTTT | CASSLSGRAGDTQYF
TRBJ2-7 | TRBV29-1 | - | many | TGCAGCGGCATAACCAGCTCCTACGAGCAGTACTTC | CSGITSSYEQYF
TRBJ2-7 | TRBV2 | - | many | TGTGCCAGCAGAGGGTCGTTCCTCTACGAGCAGTACTTC | CASRGSFLYEQYF
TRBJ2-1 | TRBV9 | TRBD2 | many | TGTGCCAGCAGCGTAGGGCTAGCGGGAGGAGGTTACAATGAGCAGTTCTTC | CASSVGLAGGGYNEQFF
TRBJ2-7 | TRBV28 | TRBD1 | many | TGTGCCAGCAGTTGGACAGGGGACGAGCAGTACTTC | CASSWTGDEQYF
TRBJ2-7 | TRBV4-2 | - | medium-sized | TGTGCCAGCAGCCAAGAAACCGGGGGTTCCTACGAGCAGTACTTC | CASSQETGGSYEQYF
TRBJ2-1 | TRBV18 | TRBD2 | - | TGTGCCAGCCGAGATACGGAGCGGGAGGGCAATGAGCAGTTCTTC | CASRDTEREGNEQFF
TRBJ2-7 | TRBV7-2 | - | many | TGTGCCAGCAGCTTAGAGTGGGGGCGGGGCGAGCAGTACTTC | CASSLEWGRGEQYF
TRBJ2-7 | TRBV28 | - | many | TGTGCCAGCAGTTTGACGCCGTACGAGCAGTACTTC | CASSLTPYEQYF
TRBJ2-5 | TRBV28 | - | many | TGTGCCAGCAGTTTACGAGGGGGTGGCCAAGAGACCCAGTACTTC | CASSLRGGGQETQYF
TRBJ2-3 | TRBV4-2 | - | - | TGTGCCAGCAGCCAAGATGGAATAGGGGATACGCAGTATTTT | CASSQDGIGDTQYF
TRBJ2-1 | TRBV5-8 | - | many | TGTGCCAGCAGCTTGCCCTTAGGCGGGGCCCCCTACAATGAGCAGTTCTTC | CASSLPLGGAPYNEQFF
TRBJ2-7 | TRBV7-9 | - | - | TGTGCCAGCAGCCTGAGAAGAGGAGGGGACAACGAGCAGTACTTC | CASSLRRGGDNEQYF